The TCR beta chain under discussion was sequenced for a study of blood T cell repertoires in COVID-19. On the study more broadly: The United States, Italy and Spain provided the acute and convalescent COVID-19 samples.

Trimming took 4 bases from V and 0 from J, leaving 7 bases between them. Germline-derived CDR1 and CDR2 are SNHLY and FYNNEI. The CDR3 has 14 residues. Per the study methods: Reference gene primer amplification gave nucleated cell count estimates. Produced via immunoSEQ multiplex PCR; TCRdb's table is partial and in-frame only. The D gene and trimming were derived from the DNA, and the V and J assignments and clone size from that table. Here the sample spans hundreds of thousands of clones, approximately 90% being singletons. This sequence joins TRBV2 and TRBJ2-1, with a tentative D call TRBD2 (5 bases). Input material: peripheral blood. This clonotype was obtained from a woman aged 18-29 years with acute or convalescent COVID-19. The DNA of the CDR3 is TGTGCCAGCAGTGGTAGCGTCTCCTACAATGAGCAGTTCTTC. This sequence encodes CASSGSVSYNEQFF.